The 30 T cell receptor beta chains below come from one sample, sequenced in a study of T cell clonality in common variable immunodeficiency. Some clones are missing from TCRdb's copy, which holds only in-frame ones; the method was immunoSEQ multiplex PCR. The specimen has about 34,000 clones, none found just once. What was sequenced was peripheral blood mononuclear cells. The receptors come from a person aged 18 to 70 in good health.

This clone has at least ten counts. The CDR3 is CASSIVQGAWAEAFF. CDR3 bases read: TGTGCCAGTAGTATCGTACAGGGGGCGTGGGCTGAA. The V and J genes are TRBV19 and TRBJ1-1, with 9 positions matching TRBD1. The read terminates 3 residues ahead of where the CDR3 ends, so the germline J gene completes it. The CDR3 is made up of 15 amino acids. The germline gives CDR1 LNHDA, CDR2 SQIVND (reference sequence). With V trimmed by 3 bases and J by 6 bases, 8 bases remained unmatched. Combining the CDR3 with reference TRBV19 and TRBJ1-1 gives the whole variable domain DGGITQSPKYLFRKEGQNVTLSCEQNLNHDAMYWYRQDPGQGLRLIYYSQIVNDFQKGDIAEGYSVSREKKESFPLTVTSAQKNPTAFYLCASSIVQGAWAEAFFGQGTRLTVV.

This clone was observed many times. The DNA ends 3 residues before the CDR3 does, and the rest of the CDR3 is filled in from the germline J gene. The J gene is TRBJ1-2, the V gene TRBV4-1, with unresolved D. The V end lost 0 bases, the J end lost 0 bases, and 11 bases lay between the germline ends. Germline V CDR1 and CDR2: MGHRA, YSYEKL. CDR3 size: 16 residues. The DNA read from the CDR3 is TGCGCCAGCAGCCAAGATTGGAGTCTAGCTAACTATGGC. Translated: CASSQDWSLANYG. The entire CDR3 protein reads CASSQDWSLANYGYTF.

This clone was counted at least ten times. The covered CDR3 bases are TGTGCCAGCAGCTTCCAAGGCCCGAGCTCCTACGAG. It specifies CASSFQGPSSYE. The whole CDR3 is CASSFQGPSSYEQYF. This sequence joins TRBV11-2 and TRBJ2-7; D gene unclear. The read halts 3 residues ahead of the CDR3 end, with the missing end drawn from the germline J gene. Germline CDR1 and CDR2: SGHAT and FQNNGV. CDR3 size: 15 residues. The V end lost 3 bases, the J end lost 0 bases, and 12 bases lay between the germline ends.

This clone was seen ten or more times. The read is 3 residues too short to cover the CDR3 end, so that end is filled in from the germline J gene. The rearrangement joins TRBV19 to TRBJ1-2; 8 positions agree with TRBD1. Trimming removed 6 bases from V and 3 bases from J; junction bases left unmatched: 9. CDR3 length: 15 residues. Germline assignment: CDR1 LNHDA and CDR2 SQIVND (reference sequence). CDR3 DNA (partial): TGTGCCAGTAGGGGGACAGGCAGGAAGGACTATGGC. It is translated as CASRGTGRKDYG. The entire CDR3 sequence reads CASRGTGRKDYGYTF. Variable domain in full (rest from reference TRBV19 and TRBJ1-2): DGGITQSPKYLFRKEGQNVTLSCEQNLNHDAMYWYRQDPGQGLRLIYYSQIVNDFQKGDIAEGYSVSREKKESFPLTVTSAQKNPTAFYLCASRGTGRKDYGYTFGSGTRLTVV.

This clone has at least ten counts. The read ends 3 residues shy of where the CDR3 ends; the end is completed using the germline J gene. The chain links TRBV5-1 to TRBJ1-4, with D possibly matching TRBD1 (5 bases). Trimming pared 0 bases from V and 8 bases from J, leaving 8 bases between. Germline CDR1 and CDR2: SGHRS and YFSETQ. The CDR3 totals 13 residues. This CDR3 reads CASSLAGKEKLFF. Partial CDR3 DNA: TGCGCCAGCAGCTTGGCAGGGAAAGAAAAA.

This clone was seen repeatedly, ten times or more. The read gets to within 3 residues of the CDR3 end, and the germline J gene fills in the rest. The rearrangement links TRBV18 to TRBJ1-2; 11 positions agree with TRBD1. The length of the CDR3 is 16 residues. Germline V gene lookup returns CDR1 KGHSH and CDR2 LQKENI. After removal of 2 bases from V and 6 bases from J, the junction contained 8 bases not matched to a gene. The CDR3 loop reads CASSPLLDRGPHGYTF. Incomplete CDR3 DNA: TGTGCCAGCTCACCATTGTTGGACAGGGGGCCACATGGC.

The table lists this clone with many counts. The missing CDR3 end, 3 residues past where the read stops, is filled in from the germline J gene. Other DNA sequences in this sample translate to the same CDR3. The genes are TRBV7-2 and TRBJ2-1; 8 bases map to TRBD1. Germline trimming cut 3 bases from V and 1 base from J; bases unmatched to any gene: 2. CDR3 length: 15 residues. Looked up from germline, CDR1 is SGHTA and CDR2 is FQGNSA. Incomplete CDR3 DNA: TGTGCCAGCAGCTTTGACAGGGGTTCCTACAATGAG. This codes for CASSFDRGSYNE. The complete CDR3 protein is CASSFDRGSYNEQFF.

This clone was seen many times. The read halts 3 residues ahead of the CDR3 end, with the missing end drawn from the germline J gene. V is TRBV30 and J is TRBJ1-3; D not certain. Germline CDR1 and CDR2: GTSNPN and SVGIG (reference sequence). The CDR3 is made up of 14 amino acids. The germline V and J ends were trimmed by 3 bases and 4 bases, with 13 bases remaining between them. CDR3: CAWRGTSGGNTIYF. The sequenced CDR3 bases are TGTGCCTGGAGGGGAACCAGCGGGGGAAACACC.

This clone was observed many times. The read is 3 residues too short to cover the CDR3 end, so that end is filled in from the germline J gene. The rearrangement joins TRBV18 to TRBJ2-1; possible D gene TRBD1, 6 bases. This CDR3 comprises 12 residues. Germline loops: CDR1 KGHSH, CDR2 LQKENI. V lost 0 bases and J 9 bases, leaving 6 bases between the germline ends. The sequenced part of the CDR3 DNA is TGTGCCAGCTCACCACCAGGGGGTGAG. As protein: CASSPPGGE. The whole CDR3 reads CASSPPGGEQFF. The full variable domain, its missing parts supplied by reference TRBV18 and TRBJ2-1, is NAGVMQNPRHLVRRRGQEARLRCSPMKGHSHVYWYRQLPEEGLKFMVYLQKENIIDESGMPKERFSAEFPKEGPSILRIQQVVRGDSAAYFCASSPPGGEQFFGPGTRLTVL.

There are many counts of this clone. The read is 3 residues too short to cover the CDR3 end, so that end is filled in from the germline J gene. This chain links TRBV5-4 with TRBJ2-3; a weak D match, TRBD1 (5 bases). CDR1 and CDR2 from the germline V gene are SGHNT and YYREEE (reference sequence). Trimming cost V 0 bases and J 3 bases, with 8 bases left between them. The CDR3 is 14 residues long. This chain's CDR3 is CASSLGTRTDTQYF. The CDR3 DNA, read in part, is TGTGCCAGCAGCTTGGGGACAAGGACAGATACG. Supplemented by reference TRBV5-4 and TRBJ2-3, the full variable domain reads ETGVTQSPTHLIKTRGQQVTLRCSSQSGHNTVSWYQQALGQGPQFIFQYYREEENGRGNFPPRFSGLQFPNYSSELNVNALELDDSALYLCASSLGTRTDTQYFGPGTRLTVL.

This clone was recorded many times. The read ends 3 residues before the CDR3 terminus; that terminus is restored from the germline J gene. The chain combines TRBV11-3 with TRBJ2-1; D is perhaps TRBD2 (6 bases). This CDR3 spans 12 amino acids. CDR1 is SGHNT and CDR2 is YENEEA in the germline V gene. V shed 4 bases and J shed 6 bases, with 7 bases lying between them. The CDR3 loop reads CASSSTSNEQFF. The sequenced part of the CDR3 DNA is TGTGCCAGCAGCTCGACTAGCAATGAG.

This clone was seen ten or more times. CDR3 sequence: CASNSPGSGYTF. The sequenced part of the CDR3 DNA is TGTGCCAGCAATTCCCCCGGGTCCGGC. This chain joins TRBV9 and TRBJ1-2; D uncertain. The CDR3 is cut off 3 residues early in the read; its end comes from the germline J gene. CDR3 size: 12 residues. Germline values: CDR1 SGDLS, CDR2 YYNGEE.

Details on this clone: One end of the junction fails to match germline, which may point to a read error. With the read ending 3 residues before the CDR3 end, the germline J gene is used to fill in that end. V is TRBV7-9 and J is TRBJ2-7; D gene unclear. Germline V CDR1 and CDR2: SEHNR, FQNEAQ (reference sequence). The CDR3 has 13 residues. The CDR3 is CSSSSDMPYEQYF. The DNA read from the CDR3 is TGTTCCAGCAGTTCCGACATGCCCTACGAG. The full variable domain, rest sourced from reference TRBV7-9 and TRBJ2-7, is DTGVSQNPRHKITKRGQNVTFRCDPISEHNRLYWYRQTLGQGPEFLTYFQNEAQLEKSRLLSDRFSAERPKGSFSTLEIQRTEQGDSAMYLCSSSSDMPYEQYFGPGTRLTVT.

This clone was counted at least ten times. The read terminates 3 residues ahead of where the CDR3 ends, so the germline J gene completes it. The genes are TRBV5-4 and TRBJ1-3; a weak D match, TRBD1 (5 bases). This CDR3 region has 14 residues. Per the germline V gene, CDR1 is SGHNT and CDR2 is YYREEE (reference sequence). The V end was cut by 3 bases, the J end by 4 bases, with 11 bases between. The DNA read from the CDR3 is TGTGCCAGCAGCTCAACCGGGGGGGGAAACACC. It translates to CASSSTGGGNT. The full CDR3 is CASSSTGGGNTIYF.

The table lists this clone with many counts. The CDR3 is CASSLESNQPQHF. The part of the CDR3 DNA that was read is TGTGCCAGCTCGCTAGAGAGCAATCAGCCC. The chain recombines TRBV18 with TRBJ1-5, with D uncertain. The CDR3 end falls 3 residues outside the read, so it is completed with the germline J gene. Germline CDR1 reads KGHSH; CDR2 reads LQKENI. This CDR3 region has 13 residues. The germline V and J ends were trimmed by 6 bases and 1 base, with 7 bases remaining between them.

This clone was recorded at least ten times. The read is 3 residues too short to cover the CDR3 end, so that end is filled in from the germline J gene. The chain carries TRBV30 and TRBJ1-6, with a possible D match to TRBD1 (5 bases). The CDR3 length is 15 residues. V dropped 0 bases and J dropped 6 bases, with 12 bases sitting between them. Germline V lookup: CDR1 GTSNPN, CDR2 SVGIG (reference sequence). CDR3 loop: CAWSVPPGLNSPLHF. The CDR3 DNA, read in part, is TGTGCCTGGAGTGTACCGCCAGGGCTTAATTCACCC.

This clone occurred many times. The read is 3 residues too short to cover the CDR3 end, so that end is filled in from the germline J gene. The chain uses TRBV19 and TRBJ2-1; 7 nucleotides line up with TRBD2. The germline gives CDR1 LNHDA, CDR2 SQIVND (reference sequence). This CDR3 contains 15 residues. The junction had 13 bases not matched to a gene; V was cut back by 6 bases and J by 8 bases. The CDR3 region is CASSEGAGRSDEQFF. The covered CDR3 bases are TGTGCCAGTAGCGAGGGAGCGGGAAGATCGGATGAG.

This clone was counted ten times or more. The CDR3 protein is CSASDRGVGNQPQHF. The CDR3 bases that were read are TGCAGTGCTTCGGACAGGGGTGTTGGTAATCAGCCC. The rearrangement uses TRBV20-1 and TRBJ1-5; TRBD1 matches 9 bases. The read is 3 residues too short to cover the CDR3 end, so that end is filled in from the germline J gene. V lost 5 bases and J lost 4; bases outside the gene matches: 9. Germline V gene data show CDR1 as DFQATT and CDR2 as SNEGSKA (reference sequence). The CDR3 has 15 residues.

This clone was counted at least ten times. The missing CDR3 end, 3 residues past where the read stops, is filled in from the germline J gene. The chain has TRBV30 and TRBJ1-2; D remains ambiguous. Germline-derived CDR1 and CDR2 are GTSNPN and SVGIG (reference sequence). This CDR3 has 15 residues. Trimming removed 3 bases from V and 4 bases from J, with 18 bases in between. CDR3 loop: CAWSPTWFQRYGYTF. Incomplete CDR3 DNA: TGTGCCTGGAGCCCAACGTGGTTCCAGCGCTATGGC. Together with reference TRBV30 and TRBJ1-2, the CDR3 gives the full variable domain: SQTIHQWPATLVQPVGSPLSLECTVEGTSNPNLYWYRQAAGRGLQLLFYSVGIGQISSEVPQNLSASRPQDRQFILSSKKLLLSDSGFYLCAWSPTWFQRYGYTFGSGTRLTVV.

On this clone: Coverage ceases 3 residues before the CDR3 finishes, and the germline J gene fills in the end. The chain combines TRBV5-1 with TRBJ1-5; no clear D gene. The V and J ends lost 1 base and 4 bases respectively, with 6 bases between them. The length of the CDR3 is 13 residues. Germline-derived CDR1 and CDR2 are SGHRS and YFSETQ. Partial CDR3 DNA: TGCGCCAGCAGCTTGACTCCAAATCAGCCC. This translates into CASSLTPNQP. The entire CDR3 reads CASSLTPNQPQHF.

At least ten counts were recorded for this clone. The read falls 3 residues short of the CDR3 end, and the missing part is taken from the germline J gene. The chain uses TRBV6-2 or TRBV6-3 and TRBJ2-1; a possible D gene is TRBD2 (5 bases). The CDR3 has 16 residues. Germline CDR1 and CDR2: MNHEY and SVGEGT. Trimming took 6 bases from V and 0 from J, leaving 15 bases between them. Partial CDR3 DNA: TGTGCCAGCAGCCCCTCGGGGTTGGGCTCCTACAATGAG. As protein: CASSPSGLGSYNE. The whole CDR3 protein is CASSPSGLGSYNEQFF.

Ten or more counts support this clone. Sequencing ends 3 residues short of the CDR3 end; the germline J gene provides the rest. The J gene is TRBJ1-1, the V gene TRBV30, with D hard to call. Trimming removed 4 bases at V and 7 bases at J, with 10 bases between. Germline assignment: CDR1 GTSNPN and CDR2 SVGIG (reference sequence). The CDR3 totals 11 residues. The part of the CDR3 DNA that was read is TGTGCCTGGACTACCGTTAGTGAA. It translates to CAWTTVSE. The full CDR3 protein is CAWTTVSEAFF.

This clone was detected ten times or more. The read halts 3 residues ahead of the CDR3 end, with the missing end drawn from the germline J gene. This rearrangement joins TRBV9 to TRBJ2-2, with 10 bases matching TRBD1. Germline assignment: CDR1 SGDLS and CDR2 YYNGEE. J lost 6 bases, V lost 0 bases, and 2 bases had no gene match. This CDR3 contains 15 residues. CDR3 DNA, as far as it was read: TGTGCCAGCAGCGTAGGGACAGGGGGTTCCGGGGAG. Translation: CASSVGTGGSGE. The entire CDR3 reads CASSVGTGGSGELFF. Full variable domain (missing parts from reference TRBV9 and TRBJ2-2): DSGVTQTPKHLITATGQRVTLRCSPRSGDLSVYWYQQSLDQGLQFLIQYYNGEERAKGNILERFSAQQFPDLHSELNLSSLELGDSALYFCASSVGTGGSGELFFGEGSRLTVL.

This clone was seen ten or more times. The CDR3 end lies 3 residues beyond the end of the read and is filled in from the germline J gene. The J gene is TRBJ2-1, the V gene TRBV2, with 7 bases lining up with TRBD1. Trimming removed 4 bases from V and 0 bases from J; junction bases left unmatched: 3. This CDR3 has 15 amino acids. Per the germline V gene, CDR1 is SNHLY and CDR2 is FYNNEI. This chain's CDR3 is CASSGQGSSYNEQFF. The sequenced part of the CDR3 DNA is TGTGCCAGCAGTGGACAGGGTAGCTCCTACAATGAG.

This clone occurred many times. The sequenced fragment ends 3 residues before the CDR3 boundary, so the rest is inferred from the germline J gene. The V call is TRBV2, the J call TRBJ1-6; TRBD1 is a possible D gene (5 bases). In germline, CDR1 is SNHLY, CDR2 FYNNEI. The CDR3 sequence is 13 residues long. Trimming took 8 bases from V and 7 from J, leaving 12 bases between them. The DNA read from the CDR3 is TGTGCCAGCCGTTACAGGACGAATTCACCC. It translates to CASRYRTNSP. The complete CDR3 reads CASRYRTNSPLHF.

On this clone itself: The DNA ends 3 residues before the CDR3 does, and the rest of the CDR3 is filled in from the germline J gene. This chain connects TRBV11-2 to TRBJ2-7, with 9 bases lining up with TRBD1. The CDR3 has 15 residues. Germline CDR1 reads SGHAT; CDR2 reads FQNNGV. The V and J ends lost 5 bases and 1 base, in that order; junction bases with no gene match: 6. CDR3 residues: CASSKRQGVSYEQYF. The sequenced CDR3 bases are TGTGCCAGCAGCAAAAGACAGGGGGTATCCTACGAG.

This clone was seen at least ten times. The CDR3 end is not reached by the read, which stops 3 residues before it; the germline J gene fills it in. The chain has TRBV5-1 and TRBJ2-3; TRBD2 agrees at 8 bases. CDR3 length: 14 residues. CDR1 is SGHRS, CDR2 YFSETQ, per germline. V lost 7 bases and J lost 0; bases outside the gene matches: 4. CDR3 bases read: TGCGCCAGCCTCCGGGGGGGGAGCACAGATACG. Protein product: CASLRGGSTDT. The entire CDR3 protein is CASLRGGSTDTQYF.

This clone was counted ten times or more. The CDR3 goes on 3 residues after the read ends, and that part is filled in from the germline J gene. The V call is TRBV19, the J call TRBJ1-4; 12 bases line up with TRBD1. The CDR3 contains 18 residues. CDR1 is LNHDA, CDR2 SQIVND, per germline (reference sequence). After removal of 5 bases from V and 6 bases from J, the junction contained 13 bases not matched to a gene. CDR3 DNA, as far as it was read: TGTGCCAGTAGTCCTAGGGGGGACAGGGGGCTTTTACATGAAAAA. Amino acid sequence: CASSPRGDRGLLHEK. The whole CDR3 sequence is CASSPRGDRGLLHEKLFF.

This clone showed up many times. The covered CDR3 bases are TGTGCCAGCAGTGGCAGACAGGCCACCTACGAG. This sequence encodes CASSGRQATYE. The entire CDR3 sequence reads CASSGRQATYEQYF. The chain employs TRBV12-3 or TRBV12-4 and TRBJ2-7; weak D call: TRBD1 (6 bases). The read terminates 3 residues ahead of where the CDR3 ends, so the germline J gene completes it. V dropped 5 bases and J dropped 2 bases, with 13 bases sitting between them. This CDR3 is 14 amino acids long.

This clone was recorded many times. The read ends 3 residues before the CDR3 terminus; that terminus is restored from the germline J gene. V gene TRBV6-2 or TRBV6-3 combines with J gene TRBJ1-2; the match to TRBD1 covers 7 bases. The CDR3 spans 15 residues. CDR1 and CDR2 (germline): MNHEY, SVGEGT. Losses at the gene ends were 2 bases for V and 3 bases for J; bases not matched to a gene: 6. The CDR3 sequence is CASSYRGRVDYGYTF. The sequenced CDR3 bases are TGTGCCAGCAGTTACAGGGGGCGGGTTGACTATGGC.